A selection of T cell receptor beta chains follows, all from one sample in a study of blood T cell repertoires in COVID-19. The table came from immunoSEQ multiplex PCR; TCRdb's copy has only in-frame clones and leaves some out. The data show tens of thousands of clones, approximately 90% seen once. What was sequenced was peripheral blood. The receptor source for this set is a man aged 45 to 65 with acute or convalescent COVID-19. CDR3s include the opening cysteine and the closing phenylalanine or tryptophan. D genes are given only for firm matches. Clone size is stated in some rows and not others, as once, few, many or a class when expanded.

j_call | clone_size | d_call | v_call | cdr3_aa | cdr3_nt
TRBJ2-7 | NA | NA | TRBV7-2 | CASSFFAGHEQYF | TGTGCCAGCAGCTTTTTTGCGGGTCACGAGCAGTACTTC
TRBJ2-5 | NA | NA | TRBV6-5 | CASSYRPGTQYF | TGTGCCAGCAGTTACCGTCCGGGGACCCAGTACTTC
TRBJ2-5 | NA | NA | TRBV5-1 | CASSLTTVQETQYF | TGCGCCAGCAGCCTTACGACAGTCCAAGAGACCCAGTACTTC
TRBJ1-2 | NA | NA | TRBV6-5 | CATQGFSNYGYTF | TGTGCCACACAGGGCTTTTCTAACTATGGCTACACCTTC
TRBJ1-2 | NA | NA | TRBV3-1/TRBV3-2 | CASSQESSGGYTF | TGTGCCAGCAGCCAAGAGAGTTCGGGTGGCTACACCTTC
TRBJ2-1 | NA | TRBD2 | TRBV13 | CASSSRLAGAGVFIYNEQFF | TGTGCCAGCAGCTCCCGACTAGCGGGAGCGGGAGTATTTATCTACAATGAGCAGTTCTTC
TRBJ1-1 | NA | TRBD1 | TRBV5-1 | CASSLEGANTEAFF | TGCGCCAGCAGCTTGGAGGGGGCGAACACTGAAGCTTTCTTT
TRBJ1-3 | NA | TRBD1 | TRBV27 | CASSPLIPPGTGSFSGNTIYF | TGTGCCAGCAGTCCTTTGATCCCCCCGGGGACAGGTTCCTTCTCTGGAAACACCATATATTTT
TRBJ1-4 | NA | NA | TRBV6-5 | CASSWTVFNEKLFF | TGTGCCAGCAGTTGGACAGTGTTTAATGAAAAACTGTTTTTT
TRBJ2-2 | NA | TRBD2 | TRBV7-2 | CASSPLRPLAGPGELFF | TGTGCCAGCAGCCCCCTTCGACCACTAGCGGGTCCCGGGGAGCTGTTTTTT
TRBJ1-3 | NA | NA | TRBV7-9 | CASRILPPPRPGNTIYF | TGTGCCAGCAGGATCCTTCCCCCTCCTCGGCCAGGGAACACCATATATTTT
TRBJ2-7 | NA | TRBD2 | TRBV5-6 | CASSSWGLAGVDEQYF | TGTGCCAGCAGCTCCTGGGGACTAGCGGGAGTCGACGAGCAGTACTTC
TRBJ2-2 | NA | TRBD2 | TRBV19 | CASSRSLASGTGELFF | TGTGCCAGTAGTAGGTCGCTGGCTAGCGGGACCGGGGAGCTGTTTTTT
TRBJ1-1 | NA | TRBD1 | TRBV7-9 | CASSLQGAPGEAFF | TGTGCCAGCAGCCTACAGGGGGCGCCGGGGGAAGCTTTCTTT
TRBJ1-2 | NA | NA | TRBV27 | CASSLITGRGNYGYTF | TGTGCCAGCAGCCTGATTACAGGGCGAGGAAACTATGGCTACACCTTC
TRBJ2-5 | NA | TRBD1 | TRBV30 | CAWSVGWAGGRETQYF | TGTGCCTGGAGTGTAGGATGGGCAGGGGGTCGAGAGACCCAGTACTTC
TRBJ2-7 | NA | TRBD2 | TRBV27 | CASSLLAGGPYEQYF | TGTGCCAGCAGTTTACTAGCGGGAGGTCCCTACGAGCAGTACTTC
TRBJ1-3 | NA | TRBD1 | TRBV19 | CASSKGQSSGNTIYF | TGTGCCAGTAGTAAGGGACAGAGCTCTGGAAACACCATATATTTT
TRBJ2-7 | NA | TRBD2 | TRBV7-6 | CASSSLSGDSYEQYF | TGTGCCAGCAGCTCCCTTAGCGGGGACTCCTACGAGCAGTACTTC
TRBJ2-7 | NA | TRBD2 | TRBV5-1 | CASRWTSGTTAYEQYF | TGCGCCAGCAGATGGACTAGCGGGACTACCGCCTACGAGCAGTACTTC
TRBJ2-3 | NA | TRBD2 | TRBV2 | CASSEFRGPMASGSITDTQYF | TGTGCCAGCAGTGAGTTCAGGGGTCCTATGGCTAGCGGGAGTATCACAGATACGCAGTATTTT
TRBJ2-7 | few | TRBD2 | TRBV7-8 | CASSLVGGRISEQYF | TGTGCCAGCAGCTTAGTGGGCGGGAGAATCAGCGAGCAGTACTTC
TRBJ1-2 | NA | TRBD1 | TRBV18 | CASSPQGAEGYTF | TGTGCCAGCTCACCACAGGGGGCTGAGGGCTACACCTTC
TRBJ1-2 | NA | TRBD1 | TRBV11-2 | CASSLEGQMNTF | TGTGCCAGCAGCTTAGAGGGACAGATGAACACCTTC
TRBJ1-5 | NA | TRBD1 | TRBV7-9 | CASSQGTGFNQPQHF | TGTGCCAGCAGCCAAGGGACAGGCTTTAATCAGCCCCAGCATTTT
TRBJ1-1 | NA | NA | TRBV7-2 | CASRRTVNTEAFF | TGTGCCAGCAGAAGGACAGTGAACACTGAAGCTTTCTTT